These 2 T cell receptor beta chains were sequenced from one sample in a study of regulatory T cells in long-lasting Graves disease. For TCR beta, libraries came from iRepertoire HTBI primers and Arm-PCR of CDR3 regions. TCRdb ran MiXCR on the multiplex PCR reads and lists one entry per CDR3 protein. This table has 320,000 or so distinct CDR3 sequences, roughly 18% appearing once. Time point specified: newly diagnosed GD, antithyroid drugs for less than 3 months. Generation of the TCR library employed RNA extracted from PBMCs. The specimen comprised peripheral blood mononuclear cells (PBMCs), sampled at new diagnosis, from a patient treated with antithyroid drugs. Source of these receptors: a female donor with Graves disease.

As concerns this clonotype: One base separates it from a far larger clone, so it is likely a read error. This chain links TRBV28 with TRBJ2-5; tentative D call: TRBD1 (5 bases). Near its end, the DNA agrees better with TRBJ2-1, so the J call may be wrong. Germline CDR1 MDHEN, CDR2 SYDVKM. CDR3 length equals 16 residues. The CDR3 nucleotides are TGTGCCGGCAGTTTATGGGAAGGGGTCTCCTACAATGAGCAGTTCTTC. Amino acid sequence: CAGSLWEGVSYNEQFF.

This clonotype was observed many times. The J gene is TRBJ2-1, the V gene TRBV29-1; no definite D call. Germline-derived CDR1 and CDR2 are SQVTM and ANQGSEA. Trimming removed 6 bases from V and 4 bases from J, with 7 bases in between. CDR3 size: 11 residues. As DNA, the CDR3 is TGCAGCGTGGGCTCTTACAATGAGCAGTTCTTC. Protein sequence: CSVGSYNEQFF.